The 19 T cell receptor beta chains below were found in one sample sequenced in a study of shared clonotypes between healthy human individuals. TCRdb keeps only in-frame clones here, not all; method: immunoSEQ multiplex PCR. The data hold some 2,000,000 clones, with just under 95% observed a single time. Naive CD8 populations comprised CD45RO-negative cells positively selected for CCR7, excluding terminally differentiated effector memory CD45RA+ cells. The sequenced material came from naive CD8+ T cells sorted from blood. The receptors come from a man aged 18 to 29 in good health.

This clone has a single count. The V call is TRBV19, the J call TRBJ2-7; D ambiguous. This CDR3 spans 13 amino acids. Per the germline V gene, CDR1 is LNHDA and CDR2 is SQIVND (reference sequence). V was shortened by 5 bases and J by 1 base, with 9 bases between the two germline ends. CDR3 sequence (DNA): TGTGCCAGTAGTTGGGCAGGATCCTACGAGCAGTACTTC. It codes for CASSWAGSYEQYF.

The sample holds one count of this clone. The chain employs TRBV4-3 and TRBJ1-4; D is perhaps TRBD1 (6 bases). Germline-derived CDR1 and CDR2 are LGHNA and YSLEER. Trimming removed 0 bases from V and 4 bases from J, with 18 bases in between. CDR3 size: 18 residues. CDR3: CASSQDGWPGAINEKLFF. In DNA form, the CDR3 reads TGCGCCAGCAGCCAAGATGGGTGGCCGGGGGCGATTAATGAAAAACTGTTTTTT.

This clone was observed once. The chain employs TRBV5-6 and TRBJ1-4, with 7 bases matching TRBD1. V lost 3 bases, J lost 0 bases, and 5 bases stayed unmatched. This CDR3 is 16 amino acids long. The V gene's germline CDR1 is SGHDT and CDR2 YYEEEE. CDR3 in DNA: TGTGCCAGCAGCTATACAGGGGAAGCAACTAATGAAAAACTGTTTTTT. It is translated as CASSYTGEATNEKLFF.

The chain links TRBV12-2 to TRBJ2-7; the D segment call TRBD2 is taken from the table without a DNA check. TRBV12-2 is marked as a pseudogene. The CDR3 sequence is 15 residues long. The CDR3 here is CASRFLSGGTYEQYF. CDR3 bases: TGTGCAAGTCGCTTTCTTAGCGGGGGGACCTACGAGCAGTACTTC.

The chain combines TRBV5-4 with TRBJ1-3; TRBD1 might be the D (6 bases). The CDR3 consists of 15 residues. Trimming stripped 2 bases from V and 7 bases from J, with 16 bases between. CDR1 is SGHNT and CDR2 is YYREEE in the germline V gene (reference sequence). The DNA of the CDR3 is TGTGCCAGCAGCTTACAGGGAGGAGGGTCGAACACCATATATTTT. It encodes CASSLQGGGSNTIYF.

This chain joins TRBV7-9 and TRBJ1-1, with D possibly being TRBD1 (5 bases). The CDR3 is made up of 15 amino acids. Per germline, CDR1 SEHNR and CDR2 FQNEAQ (reference sequence). V lost 5 bases to trimming and J lost 11 bases, with 24 bases between them. The DNA for the CDR3 is TGTGCCAGCAGCGTGACGGAGGACAACCTACGTGGGGCTTTCTTT. It yields the protein CASSVTEDNLRGAFF. Combining the CDR3 with reference TRBV7-9 and TRBJ1-1 gives the whole variable domain DTGVSQNPRHKITKRGQNVTFRCDPISEHNRLYWYRQTLGQGPEFLTYFQNEAQLEKSRLLSDRFSAERPKGSFSTLEIQRTEQGDSAMYLCASSVTEDNLRGAFFGQGTRLTVV.

J is TRBJ2-1 and V is TRBV29-1; D may be TRBD2 (6 bases). V was pared by 1 base and J by 4 bases, with 11 bases between. The germline V gene encodes CDR1 SQVTM and CDR2 ANQGSEA. This CDR3 comprises 14 residues. CDR3 sequence reads: CSVEGAGTYNEQFF. As DNA, the CDR3 is TGCAGCGTTGAAGGGGCAGGGACTTACAATGAGCAGTTCTTC.

The chain combines TRBV2 with TRBJ2-5, with 7 bases identical to TRBD2. Looked up from germline, CDR1 is SNHLY and CDR2 is FYNNEI. The CDR3 length is 17 residues. With V trimmed by 1 base and J by 0 bases, 8 bases remained unmatched. The CDR3 loop is CASSEGPAGAHQETQYF. CDR3 nucleotides: TGTGCCAGCAGTGAAGGTCCTGCGGGAGCCCACCAAGAGACCCAGTACTTC.

This clone was observed once. The rearrangement uses TRBV2 and TRBJ2-1; D ambiguous. The CDR3 loop spans 11 amino acids. Trimming shortened V by 5 bases and J by 9 bases, and 8 bases separated the two germline ends. The germline V gene encodes CDR1 SNHLY and CDR2 FYNNEI. The CDR3 DNA reads TGTGCCAGCAGTTTCCCTGGTGAGCAGTTCTTC. It translates to CASSFPGEQFF.

The V gene is TRBV27, the J gene TRBJ1-4, with D uncertain. This CDR3 has 16 amino acids. Germline V gives CDR1 MNHEY, CDR2 SMNVEV (reference sequence). Trimming shortened V by 3 bases and J by 8 bases, and 19 bases separated the two germline ends. CDR3 amino acids: CASSFVFEEESEKLFF. DNA for the CDR3: TGTGCCAGCAGTTTTGTCTTTGAGGAGGAGTCGGAAAAACTGTTTTTT.

The chain's CDR3 is CASSPSGTINEQFF. CDR3 sequence (DNA): TGTGCCAGCAGCCCCTCGGGCACAATCAATGAGCAGTTCTTC. The J gene is TRBJ2-1, the V gene TRBV9; no firm D call. CDR1 is SGDLS and CDR2 is YYNGEE in the germline V gene. CDR3 size: 14 residues. V shed 4 bases and J shed 6 bases, with 14 bases lying between them.

The rearrangement links TRBV2 to TRBJ1-2; 9 bases agree with TRBD1. The trim removed 2 bases at V and 5 bases at J, leaving 6 bases unmatched. Germline V CDR1 and CDR2: SNHLY, FYNNEI. The length of the CDR3 is 15 residues. The CDR3 bases are TGTGCCAGCAGTGAATGGCAAGGGACAGGGTATGGCTACACCTTC. It codes for CASSEWQGTGYGYTF.

J is TRBJ2-7 and V is TRBV4-1; D possibly corresponds to TRBD1 (5 bases). With 0 bases removed from V and 0 bases from J, the gap between germline ends came to 12 bases. This CDR3 region has 16 residues. Germline-derived CDR1 and CDR2 are MGHRA and YSYEKL. The CDR3 reads CASSQDRGHRSYEQYF. DNA for the CDR3: TGCGCCAGCAGCCAAGATCGCGGACATCGCTCCTACGAGCAGTACTTC.

The rearrangement links TRBV25-1 to TRBJ1-2; D remains ambiguous. Trimming shortened V by 4 bases and J by 4 bases, and 13 bases separated the two germline ends. The germline V gene encodes CDR1 MGHDK and CDR2 SYGVNS. The length of the CDR3 is 14 residues. In nucleotides, the CDR3 is TGTGCCAGCAGTGTCGGAGAAAGGGCCTATGGCTACACCTTC. Translating it yields CASSVGERAYGYTF.

The CDR3 is CAISRTGELHYEQYF. CDR3 nucleotide sequence: TGTGCCATCAGCCGGACAGGGGAACTACACTACGAGCAGTACTTC. This chain links TRBV10-3 with TRBJ2-7; TRBD1 aligns across 9 bases. The CDR3 is 15 residues long. The ends lost 6 bases at V and 3 bases at J; junction bases unmatched: 9. Germline lookup yields CDR1 ENHRY and CDR2 SYGVKD.

V and J are TRBV9 and TRBJ2-1, with 7 nucleotides matching TRBD1. This CDR3 contains 14 residues. Germline CDR1 is SGDLS and CDR2 is YYNGEE. Unmatched junction bases numbered 5, after V lost 3 bases and J lost 5 bases. The CDR3 nucleotides are TGTGCCAGCAGCGGACAGGGACCCAACAATGAGCAGTTCTTC. Protein sequence: CASSGQGPNNEQFF.

The chain is built from TRBV5-8 and TRBJ2-7; possible D gene TRBD1, 5 bases. Germline V gene data show CDR1 as SGHTS and CDR2 as YDEGEE. V lost 2 bases and J 3 bases, leaving 6 bases between the germline ends. The CDR3 covers 12 residues. In DNA, the CDR3 is TGTGCCAGCAGCTTCGACAGCTACGAGCAGTACTTC. Translation: CASSFDSYEQYF.

The chain carries TRBV2 and TRBJ2-7; D call uncertain. Between the trimmed V and J ends, which lost 6 bases and 0 bases, there was a span of 9 bases. This CDR3 is built from 13 residues. Germline-derived CDR1 and CDR2 are SNHLY and FYNNEI. CDR3 sequence reads: CASRGTISYEQYF. The CDR3 coding sequence is TGTGCCAGCAGGGGCACCATCTCCTACGAGCAGTACTTC. The full variable domain, its missing parts supplied by reference TRBV2 and TRBJ2-7, is EPEVTQTPSHQVTQMGQEVILRCVPISNHLYFYWYRQILGQKVEFLVSFYNNEISEKSEIFDDQFSVERPDGSNFTLKIRSTKLEDSAMYFCASRGTISYEQYFGPGTRLTVT.

This clone was observed once. The genes are TRBV4-2 and TRBJ2-3; TRBD2 might be the D (5 bases). The germline V gene has CDR1 LGHNA and CDR2 YNFKEQ. This CDR3 spans 15 amino acids. Trimming removed 6 bases at V and 3 bases at J, with 16 bases between. The CDR3 sequence: CASSPDSGSTDTQYF. The CDR3 DNA is TGTGCCAGCAGTCCAGACTCGGGAAGTACAGATACGCAGTATTTT.